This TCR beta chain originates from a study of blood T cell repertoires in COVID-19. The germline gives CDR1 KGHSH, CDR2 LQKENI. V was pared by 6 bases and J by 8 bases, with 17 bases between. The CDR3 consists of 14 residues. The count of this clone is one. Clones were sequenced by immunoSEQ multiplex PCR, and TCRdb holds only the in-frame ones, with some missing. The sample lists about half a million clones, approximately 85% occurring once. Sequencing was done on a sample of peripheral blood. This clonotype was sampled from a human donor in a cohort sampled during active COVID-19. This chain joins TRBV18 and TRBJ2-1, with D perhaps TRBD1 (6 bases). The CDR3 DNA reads TGTGCCAGCTCTCGTTCAACAGGGTCGGATGAGCAGTTCTTC. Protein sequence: CASSRSTGSDEQFF.